This T cell receptor (beta chain) was identified in a study of blood T cells in healthy people across ages (dated by TCRdb to 2014 to 2015). Regarding the research as a whole: In model experiments, template switching captured roughly one uniquely barcoded TCR beta cDNA molecule for every two T cells. To track age-related changes in TCR beta repertoire diversity, the study relied on deep sequencing normalized with unique cDNA molecular identifiers. The donors were divided into four age groups: young (average around 17 years), middle-aged (about 41), aged (approximately 62) and long-lived (82). To avoid experimental bias, donors of different ages were spread randomly across the sequencing lanes. The study analyzed two additional independent replicas of 1 million unique cDNA reads from the same blood draw for two donors, one aged 18 to 30 and one aged 80 or older. What the authors observed across the whole study: Since profiling was done on bulk unsorted PBMCs, naive and antigen-experienced compartments could not be conclusively compared. A strong correlation was found between observed TCR beta diversity and the percentage of naive T cells measured by flow cytometry. Estimates of total diversity based on one million sequenced T cells were regarded as lower bounds and as underestimates. The long-lived group showed more naive CD4+ T cells, fewer expanded clones and increased TCR diversity than the aged group, suggesting age selection. As age increased, observed TCR beta diversity per million T cells dropped in a roughly linear way, and a significant reduction was already evident by age 40. Donor CMV infection status was unknown, potentially confounding age-related changes in expanded clonotypes.

Libraries were constructed by 5' RACE. The listed sequencing device is Illumina HiSeq 2500. A second 7 to 11 cycle PCR used a sample-barcoded 5' primer and a J-beta primer mix. A template-switch 5' adaptor carrying 12 random nucleotides introduced a unique molecular identifier onto each TCR beta cDNA molecule. Each sample yielded at least 3 million CDR3-containing paired-end reads. All of the RNA was converted into first-strand cDNA using the Mint cDNA synthesis kit, with a TRBC-specific oligonucleotide serving as the primer. Following uracil-DNA glycosylase treatment, all cDNA underwent a first 18-cycle PCR with the universal primers M1SS and BC2_uni_R. On the authors' methods: Each sample was normalized by randomly selecting 1 million high-quality reads, each carrying a distinct molecular identifier. Reads with shared molecular identifiers were discarded instead of being binned into consensus sequences. MiTCR, with a Q25 quality threshold and the strictest error-elimination algorithm, was used for CDR3 identification, clonotype clustering and error correction. A nonparametric unseen species model using Euler transformation provided a lower-bound estimate of total TCR beta diversity. In TCRdb, the public reads were trimmed at Q25 with fastp and aligned with MiXCR, with productive beta chains retained. Rows are unified per CDR3 protein, each entry keeping the most common DNA and genes. These V and J calls rely on TCRdb rather than the paper's analysis. The sample table shows over 1,300,000 distinct CDR3 sequences, and around 59% are seen once. The ten most abundant clones make up over 5% of the sample.

In the germline V gene, CDR1 corresponds to MGHRA and CDR2 to YSYEKL. The V end loses 3 bases and the J end loses 5 bases, and a stretch of 14 bases separates them. From the cysteine through the phenylalanine, the CDR3 covers 15 amino acids. Only the CDR3 portion is preserved as DNA: 45 bases, with reading frame beginning at the first base. Systemically healthy Caucasian individuals from Russia, over 30 in total and aged about 6 to 95 years, were included as donors. Each donor gave roughly 9.5 milliliters of peripheral blood, collected into EDTA-treated Vacutainer tubes. Ficoll-Paque density-gradient centrifugation was used to isolate PBMCs, with at least 6 million per sample. Total RNA was extracted from PBMCs with Trizol reagent, with at least 5.5 micrograms obtained per sample. The percentages of naive CD45RAhigh/CD27high T cells were determined by flow cytometry on a PBMC aliquot from every donor.

A remark on this clonotype: Its antigen is currently not known. No much larger clone exists at a distance of one base, and base qualities are not known.

Sequenced input: blood. The V and J segments used are TRBV4-1 and TRBJ2-1; the D gene is not confidently resolved. This receptor was taken from a man younger than 30 in good health. The nucleotide sequence is TGCGCCAGCAGCCAGGATCCCCACGCGAACAATGAGCAGTTCTTC. Its coded protein is CASSQDPHANNEQFF.